There are a few counts of the clone carrying this T cell receptor (beta chain). Each patient went into thyroid surgery without having received any treatment. The data were taken from a study of metastatic and nonmetastatic thyroid tumors. Using MiXCR, TCRdb reanalyzed the PCR reads. This table holds about 20,000 clones, 16% found once. Germline V gives CDR1 SGHDT, CDR2 YYEEEE. V was clipped by 2 bases and J by 5 bases, with 10 bases between them. The CDR3 consists of 13 residues. The TCR sequence derives from a female donor with papillary thyroid cancer or a benign thyroid nodule (not recorded which). Some clones in this sample may be carry-over from other donors' samples. The chain has TRBV5-6 and TRBJ2-5; D is tentatively TRBD1 or TRBD2 (6 bases each). Sequenced material: tumor tissue. CDR3 amino acids: CASSLWGAETQYF. The CDR3 DNA reads as TGTGCCAGCAGCTTATGGGGGGCTGAGACCCAGTACTTC.